This T cell receptor (beta chain) appears in the sequencing data of a study of blood T cell repertoires in COVID-19 (TCRdb year 2020). Broadly, across the study: Collaborator samples came from the United States, Italy and Spain and covered acute and convalescent phases of COVID-19. The material from the prospective study consisted of cDNA or gDNA derived from T cells, B-cell-depleted T cells, or PBMCs. Deeply sampled blood TCRbeta repertoires from subjects exposed to, actively infected with, or recovered from COVID-19 were included in the dataset. The repertoires were made available in a free public database intended to serve as a resource for research on the immune response to SARS-CoV-2. Samples came from the ongoing ImmuneRACE study (first 160 participants) plus 1,254 subjects from 6 global collaborators. Nearly every sample came with metadata listing a de-identified subject ID, COVID-19 status, age in years and sex. Where available, HLA class I and class II types were taken from metadata supplied by the sample provider and were not determined by assay-based typing.

One collaborating source in Seattle enrolled patients while the patients were actively infected and followed the patients over time throughout the course of disease. Each collaborating institution followed its own protocols to collect whole blood in K2EDTA tubes. For TCRbeta analysis, collaborators shipped samples as frozen whole blood, isolated PBMCs, or DNA extracted from either of those sample types. Trimming costs V 4 bases and J 4 bases, and their ends lie 8 bases apart. Per the germline V gene, SNHLY is the CDR1 and FYNNEI is the CDR2. The CDR3 has 13 amino acids, counting the end cysteine and phenylalanine. The retained sequence is limited to the CDR3, 39 bases, with the frame set at the first base. Overall study outcomes, separate from this receptor: The amount of clinical and demographic metadata varied by source and participant and was provided uncurated.

TCRbeta CDR3 regions were amplified from genomic DNA using the immunoSEQ Assay, a bias-controlled multiplex PCR. In the paper's pipeline: Nucleated cell counts per sample were estimated from amplification of reference gene primers within the assay. Sequence reads were collapsed and filtered to measure the absolute abundance of every unique TCRbeta CDR3 rearrangement. For each sample, productive Simpson clonality was calculated as the square root of Simpson's diversity index across productive rearrangements. This is the immuneACCESS table as TCRdb keeps it, with only in-frame sequences that have V and J called. A part of the clones is gone; compared with another copy, unresolved V genes explain less than half, and the rest is unexplained. That table gives V, J and clone size, and the DNA gave D and trimming. This sample has about 340,000 clones in its table, and approximately 91% of those were observed once. Of the sample, 6% to 8.5% is held by the ten largest clones.

On this clone: Its antigen is currently not known. Qualities for individual bases were not recorded, and no much larger clone is one base off.

Recombination linked TRBV2 to TRBJ1-5, with a tentative D gene TRBD1 over 5 matching bases. The specimen was peripheral blood. This receptor was obtained from a woman in her 70s with COVID-19, enrolled during active disease. The CDR3 reads as follows: CASSAGTNQPQHF. The nucleotide sequence is given as TGTGCCAGCAGTGCGGGGACTAATCAGCCCCAGCATTTT.